This TCR beta chain is drawn from a study of T cells in Graves' hyperthyroidism and ophthalmopathy. Regions amplified from RNA transcripts were the TCR beta CDR3 regions. Researchers ran a first-round RT-PCR on the TCR CDR3 using the HTBI primer set. TCRdb recomputed calls from the multiplex PCR reads with MiXCR, one row per CDR3 protein. The table lists 360,000 or so distinct CDR3 sequences, about 18% of them singletons. This clonotype was detected many times. This CDR3 has 12 amino acids. The V gene lost 3 bases and the J gene lost 7 bases, with 10 bases spanning the gap. Looked up from germline, CDR1 is MNHNS and CDR2 is SASEGT.

Sequenced material: blood. This chain links TRBV6-1 with TRBJ2-7; D assignment may be TRBD1 or TRBD2 (5 bases each). This sequence was found in a woman between 18 and 29 years old with Graves' hyperthyroidism. CDR3: CASSEGPREQYF. CDR3 DNA sequence: TGTGCCAGCAGTGAGGGACCGCGGGAGCAGTACTTC.